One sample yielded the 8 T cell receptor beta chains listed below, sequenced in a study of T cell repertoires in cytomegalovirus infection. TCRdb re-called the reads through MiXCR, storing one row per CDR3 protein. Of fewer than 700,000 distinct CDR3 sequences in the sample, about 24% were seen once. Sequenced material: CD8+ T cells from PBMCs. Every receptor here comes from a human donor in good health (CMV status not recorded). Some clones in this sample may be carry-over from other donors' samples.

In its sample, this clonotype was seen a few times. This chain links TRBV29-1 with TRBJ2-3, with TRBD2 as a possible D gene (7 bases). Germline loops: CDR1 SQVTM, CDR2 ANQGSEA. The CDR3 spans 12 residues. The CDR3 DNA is TGCGCAGGGGAGGGCAACCCAGATACGCAGTATTTT. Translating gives CAGEGNPDTQYF.

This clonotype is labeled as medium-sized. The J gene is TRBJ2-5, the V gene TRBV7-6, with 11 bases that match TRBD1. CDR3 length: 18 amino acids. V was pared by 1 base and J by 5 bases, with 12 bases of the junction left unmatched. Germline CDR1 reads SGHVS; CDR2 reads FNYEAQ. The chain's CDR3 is CASSLGLLGQGVRETQYF. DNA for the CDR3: TGTGCCAGCAGCTTAGGCCTACTGGGACAGGGGGTACGGGAGACCCAGTACTTC.

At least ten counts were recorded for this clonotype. The CDR3 sequence: CASSLLPRAVYEQYF. The CDR3 DNA reads TGTGCCAGCAGTTTGTTACCCCGGGCGGTTTACGAGCAGTACTTC. This chain uses TRBV28 with TRBJ2-7; no clear D. With 3 bases removed from V and 4 bases from J, the gap between germline ends came to 16 bases. This CDR3 comprises 15 residues. In germline, CDR1 is MDHEN, CDR2 SYDVKM.

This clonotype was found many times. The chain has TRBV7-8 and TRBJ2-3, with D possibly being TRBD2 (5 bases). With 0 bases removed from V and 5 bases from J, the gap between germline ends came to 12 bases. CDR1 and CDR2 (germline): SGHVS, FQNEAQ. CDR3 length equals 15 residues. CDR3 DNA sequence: TGTGCCAGCAGCTTAGCTGGGCTAGCCGGAGATACGCAGTATTTT. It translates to CASSLAGLAGDTQYF.

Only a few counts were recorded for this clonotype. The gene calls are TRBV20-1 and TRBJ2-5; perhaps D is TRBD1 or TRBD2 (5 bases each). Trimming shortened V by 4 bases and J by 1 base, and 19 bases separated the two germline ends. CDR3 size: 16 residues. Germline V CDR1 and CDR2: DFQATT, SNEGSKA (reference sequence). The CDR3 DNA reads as TGCAGTGCTACCGCGGGCCGACAGTTCCTCCAAGAGACCCAGTACTTC. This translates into CSATAGRQFLQETQYF.

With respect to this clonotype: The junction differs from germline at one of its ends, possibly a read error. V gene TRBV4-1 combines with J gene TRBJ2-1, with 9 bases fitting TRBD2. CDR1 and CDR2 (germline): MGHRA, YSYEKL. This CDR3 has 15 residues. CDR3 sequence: CTSSHASGDYNEQFF. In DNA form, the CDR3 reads TGCACCAGCAGCCACGCTAGCGGGGACTACAATGAGCAGTTCTTC.

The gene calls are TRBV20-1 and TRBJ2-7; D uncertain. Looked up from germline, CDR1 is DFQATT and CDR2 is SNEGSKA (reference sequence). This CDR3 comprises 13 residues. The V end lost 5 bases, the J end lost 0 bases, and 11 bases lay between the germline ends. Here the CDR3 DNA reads TGCAGTGCTCGGACGGTGAGCTCCTACGAGCAGTACTTC. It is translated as CSARTVSSYEQYF.

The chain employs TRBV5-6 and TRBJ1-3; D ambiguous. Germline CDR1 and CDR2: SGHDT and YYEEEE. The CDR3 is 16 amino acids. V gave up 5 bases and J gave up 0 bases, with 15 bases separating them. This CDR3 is CASSLGLVYSGNTIYF. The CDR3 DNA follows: TGTGCCAGCAGTCTCGGGCTGGTTTACTCTGGAAACACCATATATTTT. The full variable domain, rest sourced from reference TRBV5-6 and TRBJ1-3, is DAGVTQSPTHLIKTRGQQVTLRCSPKSGHDTVSWYQQALGQGPQFIFQYYEEEERQRGNFPDRFSGHQFPNYSSELNVNALLLGDSALYLCASSLGLVYSGNTIYFGEGSWLTVV.